This T cell receptor beta chain was sequenced during a study of T-cell reconstitution after alpha-beta-depleted transplantation in children. Looked up from germline, CDR1 is SGHAT and CDR2 is FQDESV (reference sequence). CDR3 length equals 19 residues. The trim removed 2 bases at V and 0 bases at J, leaving 12 bases unmatched. A few counts support this clonotype. Researchers prepared the TCRbeta library using unique molecular identifiers, the study reports. TCRdb analysed the PCR reads with MiXCR anew, one entry per CDR3 protein. The sample records hundreds of thousands of distinct CDR3 sequences, approximately 15% being singletons.

This receptor was obtained from a male patient younger than 18 who had a stem cell transplant for acute lymphoblastic leukemia, so the T cells may come from the graft donor. The sample was PBMCs, mostly from graft donor cells, taken 360 days after TCRalphabeta/CD19-depleted stem cell transplant. The V call is TRBV11-1, the J call TRBJ2-7, with 11 bases matching TRBD1. The CDR3: CASSLRRDRGSGSSYEQYF. For the CDR3, the DNA is TGTGCCAGCAGCTTAAGGCGGGACAGGGGGTCTGGAAGCTCCTACGAGCAGTACTTC.